This is a list of T cell receptor beta chains from one sample in a study of blood T cell repertoires in COVID-19. Repertoires were generated with immunoSEQ multiplex PCR, while TCRdb's copy carries only in-frame clones and drops some. The sample lists approximately 99,000 clones; 65% to 80% were seen once. Sequencing was done on a sample of peripheral blood. These TCRs come from a woman between 35 and 50 years old with acute or convalescent COVID-19. Both conserved end residues are part of each CDR3. Fields, in order: J gene, V gene, clone size, D gene, CDR3 DNA, CDR3 protein. The D gene is left open where the match is weak. Only part of the rows carry a size: once, few, many, or a class if the clone is expanded.

J: TRBJ2-7
V: TRBV7-2
size: NA
D: NA
DNA: TGTGCCAGCAGCTTCGATTACAGCTCCTACGAGCAGTACTTC
CDR3: CASSFDYSSYEQYF

J: TRBJ2-6
V: TRBV5-6
size: NA
D: TRBD1
DNA: TGTGCCAGCAGCTTGGACAGGGGATCTTTTGGGGCCAACGTCCTGACTTTC
CDR3: CASSLDRGSFGANVLTF

J: TRBJ1-4
V: TRBV10-2
size: medium-sized
D: NA
DNA: TGCGCCAGCAGTGCCCAAGTGAGGGAAAAACTGTTTTTT
CDR3: CASSAQVREKLFF

J: TRBJ2-2
V: TRBV28
size: NA
D: TRBD2
DNA: TGTGCCAGCAGTTCCTACCCCGGTAGCGGGGGGGGGAACACCGGGGAGCTGTTTTTT
CDR3: CASSSYPGSGGGNTGELFF

J: TRBJ1-2
V: TRBV6-2/TRBV6-3
size: NA
D: NA
DNA: TGTGCCAGCAGTTACACACGACAGGCTGGCTACACCTTC
CDR3: CASSYTRQAGYTF

J: TRBJ1-2
V: TRBV7-9
size: NA
D: TRBD1
DNA: TGTGCCAGCAGCTTCTGGGACAGATCGAACTATGGCTACACCTTC
CDR3: CASSFWDRSNYGYTF

J: TRBJ2-3
V: TRBV5-4
size: NA
D: TRBD1
DNA: TGTGCCAGCAGCCTCAGGGGACAGGAGTTTGCAGATACGCAGTATTTT
CDR3: CASSLRGQEFADTQYF

J: TRBJ1-2
V: TRBV6-5
size: few
D: NA
DNA: TGTGCCAGCAGGCCATCGACAGCCAACGGCTACACCTTC
CDR3: CASRPSTANGYTF

J: TRBJ2-7
V: TRBV7-9
size: few
D: NA
DNA: TGTGCCAGCAGCGGACAGCGAACGGGATCAGCCGAGCAGTACTTC
CDR3: CASSGQRTGSAEQYF

J: TRBJ2-5
V: TRBV10-1
size: NA
D: TRBD2
DNA: TGCGCCAGCATCGGAGGGCTAGCGGGGGGGTACCAAGAGACCCAGTACTTC
CDR3: CASIGGLAGGYQETQYF

J: TRBJ2-5
V: TRBV27
size: NA
D: TRBD2
DNA: TGTGCCAGCAGTTTACGGTTGCGGGGGGGTTTTGAAGAGACCCAGTACTTC
CDR3: CASSLRLRGGFEETQYF

J: TRBJ2-7
V: TRBV5-8
size: many
D: NA
DNA: TGTGCCAGCAGCTTGCCCATCGCTTACAGGAATTCCTACGAGCAGTACTTC
CDR3: CASSLPIAYRNSYEQYF

J: TRBJ2-1
V: TRBV13
size: NA
D: TRBD1
DNA: TGTGCCAGCAGCCTAGACAGGGTGGGGCAGTTCTTC
CDR3: CASSLDRVGQFF

J: TRBJ2-7
V: TRBV7-9
size: NA
D: TRBD1
DNA: TGTGCCAGCAGCAAAACGGACAGGGGGACAAACGAGCAGTACTTC
CDR3: CASSKTDRGTNEQYF

J: TRBJ1-4
V: TRBV7-9
size: few
D: NA
DNA: TGTGCCAGCAGCTTATCGGTGTCCAATGAAAAACTGTTTTTT
CDR3: CASSLSVSNEKLFF

J: TRBJ1-3
V: TRBV19
size: NA
D: NA
DNA: TGTGCCAGTAGTGTGCTGGGGCAAACTGGAAACACCATATATTTT
CDR3: CASSVLGQTGNTIYF

J: TRBJ1-2
V: TRBV5-6
size: NA
D: NA
DNA: TGTGCCAGCAGCGTTTCCCGCAGTGGTGGCTACACCTTC
CDR3: CASSVSRSGGYTF

J: TRBJ1-3
V: TRBV5-4
size: once
D: TRBD1
DNA: TGTGCCAGCAGCTCGGCCCGGGACAGGGGGTCTGGAAACACCATATATTTT
CDR3: CASSSARDRGSGNTIYF

J: TRBJ1-4
V: TRBV28
size: NA
D: TRBD1
DNA: TGTGCCAGCAGTTTAAGGGGACAGGGTGGTGAAAAACTGTTTTTT
CDR3: CASSLRGQGGEKLFF

J: TRBJ2-3
V: TRBV4-3
size: NA
D: TRBD2
DNA: TGCGCCAGCAGCCAAGGTTTGGGTAGCGGGGGGGCGGATACGCAGTATTTT
CDR3: CASSQGLGSGGADTQYF

J: TRBJ1-6
V: TRBV4-3
size: NA
D: TRBD1
DNA: TGCGCCAGCAGCCAAGACAGGGGGCTTTCACCCCTCCACTTT
CDR3: CASSQDRGLSPLHF

J: TRBJ2-7
V: TRBV5-1
size: NA
D: NA
DNA: TGCGCCAGCAGCTTGGGGGCTTCCTCCTCCTACGAGCAGTACTTC
CDR3: CASSLGASSSYEQYF

J: TRBJ2-7
V: TRBV6-5
size: NA
D: TRBD1
DNA: TGTGCCAGCAGTTACGACAGGGGGGAGTACGAGCAGTACTTC
CDR3: CASSYDRGEYEQYF

J: TRBJ1-6
V: TRBV19
size: few
D: NA
DNA: TGTGCCAGTAGTATTCGGACTGACTATCTTAATTCACCCCTCCACTTT
CDR3: CASSIRTDYLNSPLHF

J: TRBJ2-3
V: TRBV6-4
size: NA
D: TRBD1
DNA: TGTGCCAGCAGAAGGACAGGGGGTACAGATACGCAGTATTTT
CDR3: CASRRTGGTDTQYF

J: TRBJ1-6
V: TRBV7-2
size: NA
D: NA
DNA: TGTGCCAGCAGCTTGTTCTTACTTAATTCACCCCTCCACTTT
CDR3: CASSLFLLNSPLHF

J: TRBJ2-6
V: TRBV2
size: many
D: NA
DNA: TGTGCCAGCACGTCCCTCCTATCTGGGGCCAACGTCCTGACTTTC
CDR3: CASTSLLSGANVLTF